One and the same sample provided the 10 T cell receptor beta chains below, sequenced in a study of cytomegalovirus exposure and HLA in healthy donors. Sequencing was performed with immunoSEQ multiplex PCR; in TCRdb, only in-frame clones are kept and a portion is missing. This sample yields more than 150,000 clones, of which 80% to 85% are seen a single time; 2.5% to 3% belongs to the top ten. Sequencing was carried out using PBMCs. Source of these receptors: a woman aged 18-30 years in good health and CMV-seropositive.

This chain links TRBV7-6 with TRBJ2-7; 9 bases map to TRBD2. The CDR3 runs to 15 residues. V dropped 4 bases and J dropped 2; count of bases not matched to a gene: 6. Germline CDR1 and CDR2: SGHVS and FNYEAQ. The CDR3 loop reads CASSSLAGLTYEQYF. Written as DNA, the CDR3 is TGTGCCAGCAGCTCTCTAGCGGGGTTAACCTACGAGCAGTACTTC.

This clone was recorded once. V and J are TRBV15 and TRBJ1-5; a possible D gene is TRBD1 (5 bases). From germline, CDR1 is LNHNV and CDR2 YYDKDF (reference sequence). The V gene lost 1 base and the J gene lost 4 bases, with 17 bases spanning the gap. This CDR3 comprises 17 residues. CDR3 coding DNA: TGTGCCACCAGCAGAGCACGCGCCGGGACTCTAAATCAGCCCCAGCATTTT. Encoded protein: CATSRARAGTLNQPQHF.

CDR3 in DNA: TGTGCCACCAGCAGAGATCTGTCAGGGGATCATGGCTACACCTTC. Translating gives CATSRDLSGDHGYTF. The rearrangement joins TRBV15 to TRBJ1-2; D might be TRBD1 (6 bases). The CDR3 runs to 15 residues. From germline, CDR1 is LNHNV and CDR2 YYDKDF (reference sequence). Trimming shortened V by 0 bases and J by 6 bases, and 14 bases separated the two germline ends.

The CDR3 bases are TGTGCCAGCAGTTACCGTGCAGGGGCGAGGCTAGAGACCCAGTACTTC. It codes for CASSYRAGARLETQYF. The genes are TRBV6-5 and TRBJ2-5; perhaps TRBD1 as D (6 bases). Per the germline V gene, CDR1 is MNHEY and CDR2 is SVGAGI. The germline V and J ends were trimmed by 2 bases and 4 bases, with 17 bases remaining between them. There are 16 residues in the CDR3.

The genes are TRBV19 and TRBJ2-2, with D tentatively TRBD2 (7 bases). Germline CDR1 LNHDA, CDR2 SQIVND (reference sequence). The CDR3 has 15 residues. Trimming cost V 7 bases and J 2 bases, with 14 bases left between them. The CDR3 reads CASTIGGLNTGELFF. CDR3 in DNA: TGTGCCAGTACCATAGGGGGACTAAACACCGGGGAGCTGTTTTTT.

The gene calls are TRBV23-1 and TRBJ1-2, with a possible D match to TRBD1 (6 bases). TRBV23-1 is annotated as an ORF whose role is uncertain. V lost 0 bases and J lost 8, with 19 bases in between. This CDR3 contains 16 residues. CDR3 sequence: CASSQSGLQGIRGYTF. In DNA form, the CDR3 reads TGCGCCAGCAGTCAATCGGGTCTACAGGGAATACGCGGCTACACCTTC.

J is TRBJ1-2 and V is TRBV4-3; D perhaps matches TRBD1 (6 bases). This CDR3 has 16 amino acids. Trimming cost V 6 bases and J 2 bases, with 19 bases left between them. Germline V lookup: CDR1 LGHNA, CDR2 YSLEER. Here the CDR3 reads CASSQSGEQGNYGYTF. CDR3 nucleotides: TGCGCCAGCAGTCAATCGGGTGAACAGGGAAACTATGGCTACACCTTC.

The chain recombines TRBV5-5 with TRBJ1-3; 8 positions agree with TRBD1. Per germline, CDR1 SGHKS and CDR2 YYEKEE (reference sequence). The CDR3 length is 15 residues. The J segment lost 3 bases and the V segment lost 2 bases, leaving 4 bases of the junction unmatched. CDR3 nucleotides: TGTGCCAGCAGCTTAGACAGGGGCGTTGGAAACACCATATATTTT. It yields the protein CASSLDRGVGNTIYF.

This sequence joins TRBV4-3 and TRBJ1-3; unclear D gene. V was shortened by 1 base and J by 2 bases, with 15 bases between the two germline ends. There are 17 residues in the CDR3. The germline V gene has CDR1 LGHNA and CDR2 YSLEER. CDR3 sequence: CASSQGTLGLPGNTIYF. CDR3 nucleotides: TGCGCCAGCAGCCAAGGGACCCTAGGACTACCTGGAAACACCATATATTTT.

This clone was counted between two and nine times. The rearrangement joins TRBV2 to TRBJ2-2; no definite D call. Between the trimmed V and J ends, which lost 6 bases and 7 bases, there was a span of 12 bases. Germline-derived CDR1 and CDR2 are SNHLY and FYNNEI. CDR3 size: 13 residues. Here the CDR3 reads CASREIQNGELFF. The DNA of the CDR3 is TGTGCCAGCAGGGAAATACAGAACGGGGAGCTGTTTTTT.